Sequencing of this T cell receptor beta chain was carried out in a study of PD-L1 blockade in urothelial cancer. The V end lost 0 bases, the J end lost 3 bases, and 14 bases lay between the germline ends. Germline CDR1 and CDR2: MGHRA and YSYEKL. CDR3 length: 16 amino acids. Produced via immunoSEQ multiplex PCR; TCRdb's table is partial and in-frame only. Of 35,000 or so clones in the sample, around 33% were seen once. This TCR derives from a man aged 55-75 years with urothelial cancer. This sample comprised tumor tissue, obtained before atezolizumab (anti-PD-L1) treatment. The gene calls are TRBV4-1 and TRBJ1-2; a possible D gene is TRBD1 (6 bases). CDR3: CASSQDISRGYYGYTF. The DNA of the CDR3 is TGCGCCAGCAGCCAAGACATCTCCAGGGGTTACTATGGCTACACCTTC.